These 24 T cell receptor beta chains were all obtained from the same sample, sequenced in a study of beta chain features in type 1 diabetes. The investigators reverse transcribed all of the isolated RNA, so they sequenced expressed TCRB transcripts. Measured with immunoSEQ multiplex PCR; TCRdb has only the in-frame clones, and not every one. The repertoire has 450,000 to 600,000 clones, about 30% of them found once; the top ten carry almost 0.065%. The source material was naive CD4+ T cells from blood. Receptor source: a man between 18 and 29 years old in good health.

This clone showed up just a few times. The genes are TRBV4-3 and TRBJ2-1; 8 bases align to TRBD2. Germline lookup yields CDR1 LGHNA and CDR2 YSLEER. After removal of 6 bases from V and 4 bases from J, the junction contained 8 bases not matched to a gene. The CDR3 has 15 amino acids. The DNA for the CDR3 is TGCGCCAGCAGTAAGTTAGCGGGAAAGTACAATGAGCAGTTCTTC. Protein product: CASSKLAGKYNEQFF.

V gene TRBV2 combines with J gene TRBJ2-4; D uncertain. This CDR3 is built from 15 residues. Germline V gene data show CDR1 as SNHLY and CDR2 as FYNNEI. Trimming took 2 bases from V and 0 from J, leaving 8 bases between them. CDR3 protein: CASSEFGSAKNIQYF. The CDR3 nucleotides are TGTGCCAGCAGTGAATTCGGGTCAGCCAAAAACATTCAGTACTTC.

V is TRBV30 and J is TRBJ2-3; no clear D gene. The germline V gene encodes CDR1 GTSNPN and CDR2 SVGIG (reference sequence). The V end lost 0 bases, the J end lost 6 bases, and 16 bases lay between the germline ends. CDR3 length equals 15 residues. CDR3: CAWSVASGRYDTQYF. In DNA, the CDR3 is TGTGCCTGGAGTGTAGCCTCCGGGCGATACGATACGCAGTATTTT.

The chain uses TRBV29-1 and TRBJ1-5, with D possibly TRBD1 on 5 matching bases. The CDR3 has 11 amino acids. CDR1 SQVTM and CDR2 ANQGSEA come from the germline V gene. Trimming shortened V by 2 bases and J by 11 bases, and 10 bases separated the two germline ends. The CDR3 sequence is CSVETAGSQHF. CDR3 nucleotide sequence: TGCAGCGTTGAAACGGCAGGGTCCCAGCATTTT.

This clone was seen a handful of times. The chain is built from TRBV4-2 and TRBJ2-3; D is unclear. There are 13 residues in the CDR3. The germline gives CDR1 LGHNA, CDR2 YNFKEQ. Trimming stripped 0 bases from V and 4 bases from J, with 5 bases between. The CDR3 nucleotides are TGTGCCAGCAGCCAAGACCAGTCAGATACGCAGTATTTT. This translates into CASSQDQSDTQYF.

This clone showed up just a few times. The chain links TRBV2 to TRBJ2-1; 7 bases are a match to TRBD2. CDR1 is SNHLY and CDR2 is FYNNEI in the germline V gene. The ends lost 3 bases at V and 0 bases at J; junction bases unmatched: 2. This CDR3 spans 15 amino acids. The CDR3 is CASSERESSYNEQFF. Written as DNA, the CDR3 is TGTGCCAGCAGTGAGCGGGAGAGCTCCTACAATGAGCAGTTCTTC. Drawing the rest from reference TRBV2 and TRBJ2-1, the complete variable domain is EPEVTQTPSHQVTQMGQEVILRCVPISNHLYFYWYRQILGQKVEFLVSFYNNEISEKSEIFDDQFSVERPDGSNFTLKIRSTKLEDSAMYFCASSERESSYNEQFFGPGTRLTVL.

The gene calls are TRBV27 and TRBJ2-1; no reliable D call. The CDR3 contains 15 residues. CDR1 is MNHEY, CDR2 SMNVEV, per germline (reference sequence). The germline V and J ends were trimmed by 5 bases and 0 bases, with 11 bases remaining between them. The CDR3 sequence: CASSVSEASYNEQFF. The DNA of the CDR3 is TGTGCCAGCAGTGTCAGCGAAGCCTCCTACAATGAGCAGTTCTTC.

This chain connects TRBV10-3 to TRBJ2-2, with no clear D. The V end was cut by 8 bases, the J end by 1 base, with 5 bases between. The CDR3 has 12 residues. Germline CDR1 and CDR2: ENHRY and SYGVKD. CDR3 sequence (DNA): TGTGCCATCGGCCAGAACACCGGGGAGCTGTTTTTT. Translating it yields CAIGQNTGELFF.

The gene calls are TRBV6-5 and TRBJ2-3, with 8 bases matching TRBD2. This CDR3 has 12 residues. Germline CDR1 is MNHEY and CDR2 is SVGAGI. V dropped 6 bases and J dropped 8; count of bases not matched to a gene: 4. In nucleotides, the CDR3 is TGTGCCAGCAGCCCCGGACTAGCTACGCAGTATTTT. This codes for CASSPGLATQYF.

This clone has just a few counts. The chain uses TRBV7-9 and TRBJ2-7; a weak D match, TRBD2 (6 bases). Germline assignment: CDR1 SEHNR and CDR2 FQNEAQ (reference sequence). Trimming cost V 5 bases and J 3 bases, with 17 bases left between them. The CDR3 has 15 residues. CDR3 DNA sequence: TGTGCCAGCAGCGTTAGAACTTCCGGGAGCTACGAGCAGTACTTC. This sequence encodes CASSVRTSGSYEQYF. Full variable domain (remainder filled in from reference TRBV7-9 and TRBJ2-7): DTGVSQNPRHKITKRGQNVTFRCDPISEHNRLYWYRQTLGQGPEFLTYFQNEAQLEKSRLLSDRFSAERPKGSFSTLEIQRTEQGDSAMYLCASSVRTSGSYEQYFGPGTRLTVT.

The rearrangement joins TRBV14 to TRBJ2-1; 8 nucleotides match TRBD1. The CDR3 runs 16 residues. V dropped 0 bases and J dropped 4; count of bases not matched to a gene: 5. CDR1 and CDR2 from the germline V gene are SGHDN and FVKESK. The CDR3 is CASSQDNRGTYNEQFF. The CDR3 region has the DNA TGTGCCAGCAGCCAAGATAACAGGGGGACTTACAATGAGCAGTTCTTC.

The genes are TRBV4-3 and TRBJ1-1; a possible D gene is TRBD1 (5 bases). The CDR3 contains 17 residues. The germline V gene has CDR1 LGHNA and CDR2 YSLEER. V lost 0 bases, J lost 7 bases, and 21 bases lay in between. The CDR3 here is CASSQDILLGHFVEAFF. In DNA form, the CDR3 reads TGCGCCAGCAGCCAAGATATTCTTCTGGGGCACTTTGTTGAAGCTTTCTTT.

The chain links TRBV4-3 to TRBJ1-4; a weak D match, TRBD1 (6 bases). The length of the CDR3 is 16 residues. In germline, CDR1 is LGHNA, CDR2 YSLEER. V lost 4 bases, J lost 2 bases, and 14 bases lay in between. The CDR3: CASSRIQGGTNEKLFF. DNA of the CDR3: TGCGCCAGCAGCCGGATACAGGGCGGGACTAATGAAAAACTGTTTTTT.

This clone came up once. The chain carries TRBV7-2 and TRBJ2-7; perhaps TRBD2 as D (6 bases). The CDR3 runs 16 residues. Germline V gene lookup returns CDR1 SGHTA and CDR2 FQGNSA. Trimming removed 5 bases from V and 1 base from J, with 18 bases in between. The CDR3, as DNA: TGTGCCAGCAGCCCCGCCCCTATTAGCGGATCCTACGAGCAGTACTTC. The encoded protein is CASSPAPISGSYEQYF.

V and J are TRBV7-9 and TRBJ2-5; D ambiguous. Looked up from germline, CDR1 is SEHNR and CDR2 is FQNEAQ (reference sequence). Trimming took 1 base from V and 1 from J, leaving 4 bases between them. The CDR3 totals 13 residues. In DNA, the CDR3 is TGTGCCAGCAGCTTAGACGTCCAAGAGACCCAGTACTTC. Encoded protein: CASSLDVQETQYF. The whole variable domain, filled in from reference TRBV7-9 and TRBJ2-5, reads DTGVSQNPRHKITKRGQNVTFRCDPISEHNRLYWYRQTLGQGPEFLTYFQNEAQLEKSRLLSDRFSAERPKGSFSTLEIQRTEQGDSAMYLCASSLDVQETQYFGPGTRLLVL.

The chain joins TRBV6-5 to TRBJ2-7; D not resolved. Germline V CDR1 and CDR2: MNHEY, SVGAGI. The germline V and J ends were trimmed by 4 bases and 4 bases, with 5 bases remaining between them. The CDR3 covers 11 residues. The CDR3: CASSSLYEQYF. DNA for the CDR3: TGTGCCAGCAGTTCATTATACGAGCAGTACTTC.

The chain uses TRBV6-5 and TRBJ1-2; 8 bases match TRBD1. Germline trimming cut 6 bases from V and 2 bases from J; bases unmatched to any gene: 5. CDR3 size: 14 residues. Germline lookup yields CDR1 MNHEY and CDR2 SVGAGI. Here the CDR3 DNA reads TGTGCCAGCAGCCGCGGACAGGGCAACTATGGCTACACCTTC. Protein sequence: CASSRGQGNYGYTF.

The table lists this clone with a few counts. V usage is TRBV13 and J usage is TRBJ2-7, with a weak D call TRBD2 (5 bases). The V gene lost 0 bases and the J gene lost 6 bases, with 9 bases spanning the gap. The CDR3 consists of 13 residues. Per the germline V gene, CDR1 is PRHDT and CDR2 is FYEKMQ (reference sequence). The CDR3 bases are TGTGCCAGCAGCTTAGGCCTGGGGAGCGAGCAGTACTTC. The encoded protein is CASSLGLGSEQYF.

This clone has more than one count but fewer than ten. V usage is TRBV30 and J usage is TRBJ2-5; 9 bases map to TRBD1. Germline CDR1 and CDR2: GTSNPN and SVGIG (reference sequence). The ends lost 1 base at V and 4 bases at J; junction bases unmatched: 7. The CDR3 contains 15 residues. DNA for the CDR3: TGTGCCTGGAGTGGAGACAGGGGGGGATCAGAGACCCAGTACTTC. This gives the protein CAWSGDRGGSETQYF. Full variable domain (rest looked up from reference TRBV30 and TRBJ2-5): SQTIHQWPATLVQPVGSPLSLECTVEGTSNPNLYWYRQAAGRGLQLLFYSVGIGQISSEVPQNLSASRPQDRQFILSSKKLLLSDSGFYLCAWSGDRGGSETQYFGPGTRLLVL.

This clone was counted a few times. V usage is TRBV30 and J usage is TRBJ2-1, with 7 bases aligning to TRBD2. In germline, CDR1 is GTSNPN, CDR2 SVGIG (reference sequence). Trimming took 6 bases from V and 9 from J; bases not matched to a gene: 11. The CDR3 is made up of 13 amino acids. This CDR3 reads CACLRRGSSEQFF. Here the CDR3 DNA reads TGTGCCTGTTTACGGCGGGGGAGTAGTGAGCAGTTCTTC.

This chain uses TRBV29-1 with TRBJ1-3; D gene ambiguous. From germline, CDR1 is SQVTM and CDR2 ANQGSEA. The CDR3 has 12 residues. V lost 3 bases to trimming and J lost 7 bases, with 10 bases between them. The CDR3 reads CSVDSARNTIYF. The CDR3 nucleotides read TGCAGCGTTGACAGCGCTCGGAACACCATATATTTT.

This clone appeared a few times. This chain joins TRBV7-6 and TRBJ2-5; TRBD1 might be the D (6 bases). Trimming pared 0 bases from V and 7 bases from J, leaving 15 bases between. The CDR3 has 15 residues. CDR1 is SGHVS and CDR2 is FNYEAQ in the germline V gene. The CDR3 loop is CASSLAGEGDVTQYF. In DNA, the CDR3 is TGTGCCAGCAGCTTAGCGGGAGAGGGGGATGTGACCCAGTACTTC. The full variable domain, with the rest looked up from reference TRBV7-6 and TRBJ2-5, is GAGVSQSPRYKVTKRGQDVALRCDPISGHVSLYWYRQALGQGPEFLTYFNYEAQQDKSGLPNDRFSAERPEGSISTLTIQRTEQRDSAMYRCASSLAGEGDVTQYFGPGTRLLVL.

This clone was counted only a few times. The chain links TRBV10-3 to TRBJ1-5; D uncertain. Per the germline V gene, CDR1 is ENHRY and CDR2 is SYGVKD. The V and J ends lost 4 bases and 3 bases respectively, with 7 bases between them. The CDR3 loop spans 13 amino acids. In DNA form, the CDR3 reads TGTGCCATCAGTGGGGCAGACAATCAGCCCCAGCATTTT. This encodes CAISGADNQPQHF.

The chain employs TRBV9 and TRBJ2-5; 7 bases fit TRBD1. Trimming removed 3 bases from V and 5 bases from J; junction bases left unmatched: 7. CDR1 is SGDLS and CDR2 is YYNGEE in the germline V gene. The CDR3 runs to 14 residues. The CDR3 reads CASSADRAWETQYF. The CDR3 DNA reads TGTGCCAGCAGCGCCGACAGGGCTTGGGAGACCCAGTACTTC.